Shown below are 4 T cell receptor beta chains from a single sample sequenced in a study of blood T cell repertoires in COVID-19. The repertoire was sequenced with immunoSEQ multiplex PCR; TCRdb's copy has only in-frame clones and lacks some. The sample lists approximately 230,000 clones, around 84% occurring once. Material for sequencing was PBMCs or T cells enriched from blood (not recorded which). These receptors all come from a man aged 40-55 years who had recovered from COVID-19.

CDR3 nucleotides: TGTGCCAGCAGCTTGGCTGCGTCAGGGCGTGCAACTAATGAAAAACTGTTTTTT. Its protein is CASSLAASGRATNEKLFF. This chain joins TRBV7-6 and TRBJ1-4; D is perhaps TRBD1 (5 bases). V was cut by 3 bases and J by 0 bases, with 17 bases left in between. Germline values: CDR1 SGHVS, CDR2 FNYEAQ. The CDR3 totals 18 residues. The variable domain in full, with the rest retrieved from reference TRBV7-6 and TRBJ1-4, is GAGVSQSPRYKVTKRGQDVALRCDPISGHVSLYWYRQALGQGPEFLTYFNYEAQQDKSGLPNDRFSAERPEGSISTLTIQRTEQRDSAMYRCASSLAASGRATNEKLFFGSGTQLSVL.

The rearrangement joins TRBV6-5 to TRBJ2-7; a weak D match, TRBD2 (5 bases). The CDR3 spans 13 residues. The germline V and J ends were trimmed by 5 bases and 2 bases, with 10 bases remaining between them. The germline V gene encodes CDR1 MNHEY and CDR2 SVGAGI. The CDR3 DNA follows: TGTGCCAGCAGTCCGGGAATCACCTACGAGCAGTACTTC. Translated, it gives CASSPGITYEQYF.

The chain links TRBV7-6 to TRBJ2-7; the match to TRBD1 covers 10 bases. In germline, CDR1 is SGHVS, CDR2 FNYEAQ. This CDR3 has 16 residues. With 1 base clipped from V and 6 bases from J, the junction kept 9 bases outside the gene matches. CDR3 bases: TGTGCCAGCAGCTTAGTTAGGGGACAGGGGTTAAGCGAGCAGTACTTC. It translates to CASSLVRGQGLSEQYF.

The chain carries TRBV7-2 and TRBJ2-1; D is undetermined. The CDR3 length is 14 residues. The V gene lost 5 bases and the J gene lost 3 bases, with 11 bases spanning the gap. The V gene's germline CDR1 is SGHTA and CDR2 FQGNSA. As DNA, the CDR3 is TGTGCCAGCAGCCTCGGTCTGGTCTACAATGAGCAGTTCTTC. Its translation is CASSLGLVYNEQFF.